The 19 T cell receptor beta chains reported below all come from one sample, sequenced in a study of cytomegalovirus exposure and HLA in healthy donors. Amplification used 60 Vbeta primers and 13 Jbeta primers. TCRdb's table, derived via immunoSEQ multiplex PCR, lists solely in-frame clones and lacks some. The table lists 150,000 or so clones, nearly 70% of them singletons. Material: PBMCs. These receptors came from a young man in good health and CMV-seropositive.

The chain carries TRBV9 and TRBJ2-1; 7 bases are a match to TRBD1. CDR1 and CDR2 (germline): SGDLS, YYNGEE. The CDR3 runs 13 residues. Trimming cost V 0 bases and J 9 bases; bases outside gene matches: 3. The CDR3, as DNA: TGTGCCAGCAGCGTAGAAGGGGGCTCTGAGCAGTTCTTC. Translating it yields CASSVEGGSEQFF.

The chain joins TRBV29-1 to TRBJ1-2; weak D call: TRBD1 (6 bases). Germline V lookup: CDR1 SQVTM, CDR2 ANQGSEA. The V and J ends lost 4 bases and 5 bases respectively, with 14 bases between them. This CDR3 comprises 13 residues. This CDR3 reads CSVVGGGIYGYTF. CDR3 bases: TGCAGCGTTGTAGGGGGGGGGATTTATGGCTACACCTTC.

This clone has just a few counts. The rearrangement uses TRBV20-1 and TRBJ1-2, with a tentative D call TRBD1 (6 bases). The CDR3 has 11 residues. V lost 1 base and J lost 7, with 7 bases in between. CDR1 and CDR2 from the germline V gene are DFQATT and SNEGSKA (reference sequence). The DNA for the CDR3 is TGCAGTGCTAGAGCAGGGGTTGGCTACACCTTC. Its protein is CSARAGVGYTF.

This clone was seen once. The chain carries TRBV7-6 and TRBJ1-4; 9 bases map to TRBD1. CDR1 SGHVS and CDR2 FNYEAQ come from the germline V gene. The CDR3 extends over 19 amino acids. Trimming at V came to 5 bases and at J to 8 bases, leaving 21 bases not matched to a gene. The CDR3 coding sequence is TGTGCCAGCAGCCCAAGCGGTTGGACAGGGGACGGGCTTTGGGAAAAACTGTTTTTT. Translation gives CASSPSGWTGDGLWEKLFF.

CDR3 sequence reads: CASSEIGAGELFF. The CDR3 DNA reads TGTGCCAGCAGTGAAATCGGAGCCGGGGAGCTGTTTTTT. This rearrangement joins TRBV6-5 to TRBJ2-2; D unresolved. The germline V gene has CDR1 MNHEY and CDR2 SVGAGI. V lost 5 bases to trimming and J lost 6 bases, with 10 bases between them. The CDR3 is 13 amino acids.

The chain has TRBV27 and TRBJ2-3, with D unclear. CDR1 MNHEY and CDR2 SMNVEV come from the germline V gene (reference sequence). This CDR3 spans 14 amino acids. V was cut by 6 bases and J by 2 bases, with 12 bases left in between. CDR3 loop: CASRGLTPTDTQYF. DNA for the CDR3: TGTGCCAGCAGGGGCCTTACCCCCACAGATACGCAGTATTTT.

This clone was observed a few times. The chain is built from TRBV7-9 and TRBJ1-1, with D perhaps matching TRBD1 (6 bases). The CDR3 spans 14 residues. Trimming shortened V by 4 bases and J by 1 base, and 10 bases separated the two germline ends. CDR1 and CDR2 from the germline V gene are SEHNR and FQNEAQ (reference sequence). The CDR3 DNA reads as TGTGCCAGCAGCTCATGGACAGAGAACACTGAAGCTTTCTTT. Its translation is CASSSWTENTEAFF.

J is TRBJ2-7 and V is TRBV5-4; 9 bases line up with TRBD1. The CDR3 runs to 13 residues. Losses at the gene ends were 5 bases for V and 6 bases for J; bases not matched to a gene: 6. The V gene's germline CDR1 is SGHNT and CDR2 YYREEE (reference sequence). CDR3 region: CASRQQGAGEQYF. The CDR3 DNA follows: TGTGCCAGCAGACAACAGGGGGCGGGCGAGCAGTACTTC.

This chain uses TRBV6-1 with TRBJ1-2; 9 bases align to TRBD1. The CDR3 loop spans 13 amino acids. V shed 11 bases and J 10 bases; nucleotides not matched to a gene: 14. Germline CDR1 and CDR2: MNHNS and SASEGT. CDR3 nucleotide sequence: TGTGCCTCGACAGGGGGGCCAGGTAGAGACTACACCTTC. Its translation is CASTGGPGRDYTF.

This rearrangement joins TRBV7-8 to TRBJ2-3, with 10 bases aligning to TRBD2. CDR3 length equals 18 residues. The V segment lost 2 bases and the J segment 3 bases; nucleotides outside the gene matches: 11. Germline CDR1 and CDR2: SGHVS and FQNEAQ. CDR3 residues: CASSLRPPASGRTDTQYF. CDR3 nucleotide sequence: TGTGCCAGCAGCTTACGCCCTCCGGCTAGCGGGAGAACAGATACGCAGTATTTT.

Concerning this clone itself: One end of the junction varies from germline; a read error may be responsible. Other DNA sequences in this specimen translate into the identical CDR3. The J gene is TRBJ2-7, the V gene TRBV6-5, with TRBD2 identical over 9 bases. This CDR3 is 14 amino acids long. Germline CDR1 is MNHEY and CDR2 is SVGAGI. CDR3 loop: CASSGLAGPYGQYF. The CDR3 DNA follows: TGTGCCAGCAGTGGGCTAGCGGGACCCTACGGGCAGTACTTC.

The chain links TRBV2 to TRBJ1-1; no clear D. The germline V and J ends were trimmed by 7 bases and 4 bases, with 13 bases remaining between them. CDR3 length: 13 residues. Germline V gene sequence: CDR1 SNHLY, CDR2 FYNNEI. The CDR3 coding sequence is TGTGCCAGCAATGTCATCATGAGCACTGAAGCTTTCTTT. Translating gives CASNVIMSTEAFF.

Only a few counts were recorded for this clone. The CDR3 sequence is CASSPPDSTANYGYTF. In nucleotides, the CDR3 is TGTGCCAGCTCACCCCCGGACAGCACAGCTAACTATGGCTACACCTTC. The chain carries TRBV18 and TRBJ1-2; weak D call: TRBD1 (6 bases). The germline V gene encodes CDR1 KGHSH and CDR2 LQKENI. Trimming shortened V by 3 bases and J by 0 bases, and 14 bases separated the two germline ends. This CDR3 is 16 amino acids long.

The chain combines TRBV27 with TRBJ1-2, with 7 positions matching TRBD1. The CDR3 has 15 amino acids. The junction had 12 bases not matched to a gene; V was cut back by 9 bases and J by 2 bases. CDR1 and CDR2 from the germline V gene are MNHEY and SMNVEV (reference sequence). CDR3 protein: CASRGPQGVNYGYTF. The DNA for the CDR3 is TGTGCCAGTAGGGGGCCACAGGGAGTGAACTATGGCTACACCTTC.

This chain joins TRBV11-2 and TRBJ2-1; 8 bases line up with TRBD2. Germline V gene lookup returns CDR1 SGHAT and CDR2 FQNNGV. Unmatched junction bases numbered 6, after V lost 5 bases and J lost 0 bases. There are 16 residues in the CDR3. CDR3 residues: CASSLTGTSSYNEQFF. The CDR3 region has the DNA TGTGCCAGCAGCCTTACCGGGACTAGCTCCTACAATGAGCAGTTCTTC.

The chain uses TRBV7-9 and TRBJ1-2, with D unclear. Looked up from germline, CDR1 is SEHNR and CDR2 is FQNEAQ (reference sequence). V lost 2 bases to trimming and J lost 1 base, with 14 bases between them. This CDR3 contains 16 residues. The CDR3 region is CASSLLVQIFNYGYTF. In nucleotides, the CDR3 is TGTGCCAGCAGCTTACTCGTGCAGATTTTTAACTATGGCTACACCTTC.

V usage is TRBV5-8 and J usage is TRBJ2-7; D gene ambiguous. The CDR3 runs to 14 residues. Trimming removed 2 bases at V and 5 bases at J, with 14 bases between. Per the germline V gene, CDR1 is SGHTS and CDR2 is YDEGEE. In DNA, the CDR3 is TGTGCCAGCAGCTTCGACTCATTTTTCCACGAGCAGTACTTC. Its translation: CASSFDSFFHEQYF.

The sample holds a few counts of this clone. The V and J genes are TRBV5-6 and TRBJ2-1, with 8 bases aligning to TRBD2. Germline lookup yields CDR1 SGHDT and CDR2 YYEEEE. Trimming at V came to 4 bases and at J to 4 bases, leaving 10 bases not matched to a gene. There are 16 residues in the CDR3. Here the CDR3 reads CASSRLAASGYNEQFF. In DNA, the CDR3 is TGTGCCAGCAGCCGATTGGCCGCTAGCGGGTACAATGAGCAGTTCTTC. The full variable domain, rest sourced from reference TRBV5-6 and TRBJ2-1, is DAGVTQSPTHLIKTRGQQVTLRCSPKSGHDTVSWYQQALGQGPQFIFQYYEEEERQRGNFPDRFSGHQFPNYSSELNVNALLLGDSALYLCASSRLAASGYNEQFFGPGTRLTVL.

This sequence joins TRBV7-8 and TRBJ1-4; D may be TRBD1 (6 bases). CDR1 is SGHVS, CDR2 FQNEAQ, per germline. The CDR3 has 16 residues. Trimming shortened V by 6 bases and J by 0 bases, and 14 bases separated the two germline ends. CDR3 sequence: CASSPTGTTTNEKLFF. CDR3 coding DNA: TGTGCCAGCAGTCCCACAGGGACAACAACTAATGAAAAACTGTTTTTT.